Listed below are T cell receptor beta chains from one sample, sequenced in a study of neoadjuvant anti-PD-1 for oral cavity cancer. Method: immunoSEQ multiplex PCR; TCRdb's copy keeps in-frame clones and lacks some. The sample shows approximately 15,000 clones, roughly 40% of them seen only once. Material: tumor tissue, obtained after nivolumab (anti-PD-1) treatment. These receptors were obtained from a person between 35 and 79 years old with oral cavity squamous cell carcinoma. The CDR3 runs from the conserved cysteine through the conserved F or W. D genes are given only for firm matches. Only some rows state a clone size, as once, few, many or a class for expanded clones.

TRBD1 | TRBJ2-1 | . | TRBV5-5 | CASSRGTGGREQFF | TGTGCCAGCAGCCGGGGGACAGGGGGACGTGAGCAGTTCTTC
. | TRBJ2-5 | few | TRBV7-9 | CASSSGHRQETQYF | TGTGCCAGCAGCTCCGGACACCGCCAAGAGACCCAGTACTTC
. | TRBJ2-3 | . | TRBV28 | CASSLGGPDTQYF | TGTGCCAGCAGCCTGGGGGGGCCAGATACGCAGTATTTT
. | TRBJ2-1 | few | TRBV5-1 | CASSLGGEQFF | TGCGCCAGCAGCCTGGGAGGTGAGCAGTTCTTC
TRBD1 | TRBJ2-2 | . | TRBV5-4 | CASSSGQGINTGELFF | TGTGCCAGCAGCTCGGGACAGGGGATCAACACCGGGGAGCTGTTTTTT
. | TRBJ1-2 | . | TRBV10-3 | CAGGSANYGYTF | TGTGCCGGGGGGTCAGCCAACTATGGCTACACCTTC
. | TRBJ1-1 | . | TRBV7-3 | CASSSQGRGTEAFF | TGTGCCAGCAGCTCCCAGGGGAGGGGCACTGAAGCTTTCTTT
. | TRBJ1-5 | few | TRBV25-1 | CASSEVGGYNQPQHF | TGTGCCAGCAGTGAGGTCGGGGGCTACAATCAGCCCCAGCATTTT
TRBD2 | TRBJ2-7 | . | TRBV10-2 | CASQELAGAYSYEQYF | TGCGCCAGCCAGGAACTAGCGGGGGCATACTCCTACGAGCAGTACTTC
. | TRBJ2-1 | . | TRBV9 | CASSSGGGSYNEQFF | TGTGCCAGCAGCTCCGGGGGAGGCTCCTACAATGAGCAGTTCTTC
. | TRBJ1-2 | . | TRBV4-1 | CASSQPDRIYGYTF | TGCGCCAGCAGCCAACCCGACAGAATCTATGGCTACACCTTC
. | TRBJ2-1 | many | TRBV5-1 | CASSRENEQFF | TGCGCCAGCAGCCGGGAGAATGAGCAGTTCTTC
TRBD1 | TRBJ2-7 | . | TRBV19 | CASATGAYEQYF | TGTGCCAGCGCTACAGGGGCGTACGAGCAGTACTTC
TRBD1 | TRBJ1-2 | few | TRBV2 | CASSKGYRGDYGYTF | TGTGCCAGCAGTAAAGGATACAGGGGAGACTATGGCTACACCTTC
TRBD1 | TRBJ2-5 | . | TRBV6-5 | CASSYGQGWEETQYF | TGTGCCAGCAGTTACGGACAGGGGTGGGAAGAGACCCAGTACTTC
. | TRBJ1-2 | medium-sized | TRBV5-5 | CASSLDRAETF | TGTGCCAGCAGCTTGGACAGGGCAGAAACCTTC
. | TRBJ2-2 | many | TRBV9 | CASSHDWGPNTGELFF | TGTGCCAGCAGCCACGACTGGGGGCCTAACACCGGGGAGCTGTTTTTT
. | TRBJ1-6 | . | TRBV5-5 | CASSLESSYNSPLHF | TGTGCCAGCAGCTTGGAGAGCTCCTATAATTCACCCCTCCACTTT
. | TRBJ1-6 | . | TRBV15 | CATSRAARFNSPLHF | TGTGCCACCAGCAGGGCAGCCCGTTTTAATTCACCCCTCCACTTT
TRBD2 | TRBJ2-3 | few | TRBV7-9 | CASSLVGGSTDTQYF | TGTGCCAGCAGCTTGGTCGGGGGGAGCACAGATACGCAGTATTTT
TRBD2 | TRBJ2-1 | . | TRBV2 | CASSEGLGRYNEQFF | TGTGCCAGCAGTGAGGGACTAGGCAGGTACAATGAGCAGTTCTTC